These T cell receptor beta chains were read from a single sample in a study of T cell responses to AZD1222 COVID-19 vaccine. Generated by immunoSEQ multiplex PCR, the TCRdb table keeps only in-frame clones and is missing some. The sample has about 90,000 clones, approximately 91% seen once. Source: peripheral blood, taken on day 0 of AZD1222 vaccination. The source of these receptors is an adult in good health. The CDR3 runs from the conserved cysteine through the conserved F or W. Fields, in order: J gene, clone size, V gene, CDR3 length, D gene, CDR3 DNA, CDR3 protein. D genes are given only for firm matches. A row's size may be missing; if present it is once, few, many or a size class.

>TRBJ2-6|NA|TRBV9|15|NA
TGTGCCAGCAGCGTGACGGGCCTTGGGGCCAACGTCCTGACTTTC
CASSVTGLGANVLTF
>TRBJ2-2|few|TRBV19|15|TRBD2
TGTGCCAGTAGTATGTACCTAGCGGCCACCGGGGAGCTGTTTTTT
CASSMYLAATGELFF
>TRBJ2-7|NA|TRBV27|18|TRBD1
TGTGCCAGCAGAACAGGGGCCACCAAAACAAAAGTCTCCTACGAGCAGTACTTC
CASRTGATKTKVSYEQYF
>TRBJ2-7|NA|TRBV7-9|13|NA
TGTGCCAGCAGTCCCACAGCTTCCTACGAGCAGTACTTC
CASSPTASYEQYF
>TRBJ1-5|NA|TRBV28|12|NA
TGTGCCACCTGGGGGAGGAATCAGCCCCAGCATTTT
CATWGRNQPQHF
>TRBJ1-6|NA|TRBV18|15|NA
TGTGCCAGCTCACAAACGGACAGCGCAAATTCACCCCTCCACTTT
CASSQTDSANSPLHF
>TRBJ2-5|NA|TRBV4-3|10|NA
TGCGCCAGCAGCCAAGAGACCCAGTACTTC
CASSQETQYF
>TRBJ1-5|NA|TRBV7-9|12|NA
TGTGCCAGCAGCTTCGGGGAACAGCCCCAGCATTTT
CASSFGEQPQHF
>TRBJ1-6|NA|TRBV5-6|17|NA
TGTGCCAGCAGCTTGGTGAACCGACAGGCCTCGGGCTCACCCCTCCACTTT
CASSLVNRQASGSPLHF
>TRBJ2-2|NA|TRBV2|15|TRBD2
TGTGCCAGCAGTCAGGAGGTGGGGGGGACCGGGGAGCTGTTTTTT
CASSQEVGGTGELFF
>TRBJ1-4|NA|TRBV7-8|15|NA
TGTGCCAGCAGCTCCCGGGGCCCCCTCCATGAAAAACTGTTTTTT
CASSSRGPLHEKLFF